The source of this TCR beta chain is a study of blood T cell repertoires in COVID-19. Looking at the study overall: The United States, Italy and Spain were the sources of the acute and convalescent COVID-19 samples. T cells, B-cell-depleted T cells, or PBMCs supplied cDNA or gDNA.

As originally analysed: Reference gene primer amplification yielded estimated nucleated cell counts. This table comes from immunoSEQ multiplex PCR, and its TCRdb copy is limited to in-frame clones, with some not included. Clone size and V and J calls were adopted from that table, with D and trimming inferred from the DNA. This table holds some 95,000 clones, less than 95% found once. Trimming took off 4 bases at V and 5 bases at J, with 20 bases between the two ends. CDR1 is MNHNY, CDR2 SVGAGI, per germline (reference sequence). There are 16 residues in the CDR3. The chain recombines TRBV6-6 with TRBJ1-2, with TRBD1 as a possible D gene (5 bases). The TCR was taken from a human donor with active COVID-19. The donor label of this sample is uncertain. Material: peripheral blood. Here the CDR3 reads CASSSPTDLRGYGYTF. For the CDR3, the DNA is TGTGCCAGCAGTTCGCCGACAGACCTACGGGGGTATGGCTACACCTTC.